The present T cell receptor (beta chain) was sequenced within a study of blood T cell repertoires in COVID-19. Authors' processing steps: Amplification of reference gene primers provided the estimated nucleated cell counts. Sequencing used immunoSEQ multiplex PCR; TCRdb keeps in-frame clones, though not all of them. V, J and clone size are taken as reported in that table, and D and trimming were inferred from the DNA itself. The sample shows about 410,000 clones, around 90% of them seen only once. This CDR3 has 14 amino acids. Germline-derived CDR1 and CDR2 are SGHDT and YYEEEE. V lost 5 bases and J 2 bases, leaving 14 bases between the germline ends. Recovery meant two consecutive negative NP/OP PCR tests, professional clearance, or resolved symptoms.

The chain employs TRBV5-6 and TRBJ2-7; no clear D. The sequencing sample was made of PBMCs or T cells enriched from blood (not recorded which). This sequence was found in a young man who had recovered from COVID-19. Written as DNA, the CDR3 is TGTGCCAGCAGTACCCGGGTCGTGACCTACGAGCAGTACTTC. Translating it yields CASSTRVVTYEQYF.